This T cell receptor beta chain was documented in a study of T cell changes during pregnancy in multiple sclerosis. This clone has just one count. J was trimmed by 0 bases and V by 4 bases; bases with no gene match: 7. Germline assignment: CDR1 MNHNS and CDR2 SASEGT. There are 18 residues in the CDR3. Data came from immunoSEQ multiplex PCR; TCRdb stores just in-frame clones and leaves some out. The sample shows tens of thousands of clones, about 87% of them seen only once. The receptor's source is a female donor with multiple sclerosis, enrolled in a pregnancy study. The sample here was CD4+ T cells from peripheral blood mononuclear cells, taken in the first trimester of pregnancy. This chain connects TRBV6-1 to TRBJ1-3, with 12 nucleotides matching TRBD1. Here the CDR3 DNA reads TGTGCCAGCAGTGCGCTCTCGGGACAGGGGGCCTCTGGAAACACCATATATTTT. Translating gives CASSALSGQGASGNTIYF.